One sample yielded the 20 T cell receptor beta chains listed below, sequenced in a study of blood T cell repertoires in COVID-19. The assay was immunoSEQ multiplex PCR, and TCRdb's table has in-frame clones only and misses some. Among 85,000 to 130,000 clones listed, more than 80% were seen once. The sample was peripheral blood. Every receptor here comes from a man between 60 and 75 years old with acute or convalescent COVID-19.

The V and J genes are TRBV2 and TRBJ1-1; 10 bases fit TRBD1. CDR1 SNHLY and CDR2 FYNNEI come from the germline V gene. The V and J ends lost 7 bases and 5 bases, in that order; junction bases with no gene match: 7. This CDR3 is 14 amino acids long. The CDR3 region has the DNA TGTGCCAGCATCATGACAGGGGGCATTACTGAAGCTTTCTTT. It specifies CASIMTGGITEAFF.

The J gene is TRBJ1-2, the V gene TRBV5-1, with 7 positions matching TRBD1. Germline V gene sequence: CDR1 SGHRS, CDR2 YFSETQ. V lost 1 base, J lost 0 bases, and 0 bases stayed unmatched. CDR3 length: 14 residues. DNA of the CDR3: TGCGCCAGCAGCTTGACAGGGGCTAACTATGGCTACACCTTC. Amino acids: CASSLTGANYGYTF. Using reference TRBV5-1 and TRBJ1-2 for the parts outside the CDR3, the full variable domain is KAGVTQTPRYLIKTRGQQVTLSCSPISGHRSVSWYQQTPGQGLQFLFEYFSETQRNKGNFPGRFSGRQFSNSRSEMNVSTLELGDSALYLCASSLTGANYGYTFGSGTRLTVV.

The CDR3 DNA reads as TGTGCCAGCTCCAAGGACAGACCTACAACTAATGAAAAACTGTTTTTT. Encoded protein: CASSKDRPTTNEKLFF. The rearrangement joins TRBV18 to TRBJ1-4; a weak D match, TRBD1 (6 bases). The CDR3 contains 16 residues. V dropped 6 bases and J dropped 0 bases, with 14 bases sitting between them. Germline V gene lookup returns CDR1 KGHSH and CDR2 LQKENI.

V gene TRBV19 combines with J gene TRBJ1-2; 7 bases map to TRBD1. V gave up 4 bases and J gave up 2 bases; unmatched junction bases: 4. The germline CDR1 and CDR2 sequences are LNHDA and SQIVND (reference sequence). The CDR3 extends over 14 amino acids. In DNA form, the CDR3 reads TGTGCCAGTAGTAGGACAGGCGAAAACTATGGCTACACCTTC. Amino acid sequence: CASSRTGENYGYTF.

The chain links TRBV19 to TRBJ1-1, with D unresolved. The CDR3 is 15 residues long. V lost 3 bases to trimming and J lost 4 bases, with 15 bases between them. Per the germline V gene, CDR1 is LNHDA and CDR2 is SQIVND (reference sequence). The CDR3 sequence: CASSIGTSLGTEAFF. CDR3 sequence (DNA): TGTGCCAGTAGTATCGGTACCTCCCTCGGCACTGAAGCTTTCTTT.

This sequence joins TRBV28 and TRBJ1-5; tentative D call: TRBD1 (6 bases). V lost 2 bases, J lost 5 bases, and 19 bases lay in between. Germline V gives CDR1 MDHEN, CDR2 SYDVKM. The CDR3 is 17 amino acids. This chain's CDR3 is CASSLRGGYNSDQPQHF. The CDR3 DNA sequence: TGTGCCAGCAGTTTAAGGGGGGGCTATAATTCGGATCAGCCCCAGCATTTT.

This clone was observed a handful of times. This chain joins TRBV29-1 and TRBJ2-5, with D hard to call. Deletions cut 4 bases from V and 5 bases from J, with 11 bases between. Germline V gene sequence: CDR1 SQVTM, CDR2 ANQGSEA. The CDR3 covers 12 residues. This chain's CDR3 is CSVGVPRETQYF. CDR3 nucleotide sequence: TGCAGCGTTGGGGTGCCCAGGGAGACCCAGTACTTC.

The V and J genes are TRBV10-2 and TRBJ2-7; D is possibly TRBD1 (6 bases). Trimming pared 6 bases from V and 2 bases from J, leaving 14 bases between. Germline V lookup: CDR1 WSHSY, CDR2 SAAADI. The CDR3 is 14 residues long. CDR3 DNA sequence: TGCGCCAGCAGCGACGGGACACTTCCCTACGAGCAGTACGTC. Encoded protein: CASSDGTLPYEQYV.

The chain recombines TRBV5-1 with TRBJ2-5, with a weak D call TRBD2 (6 bases). Trimming stripped 1 base from V and 5 bases from J, with 12 bases between. This CDR3 has 14 residues. Germline V gives CDR1 SGHRS, CDR2 YFSETQ. The CDR3 protein is CASSLQGRGETQYF. CDR3 nucleotides: TGCGCCAGCAGCTTGCAGGGCCGGGGGGAGACCCAGTACTTC.

The genes are TRBV19 and TRBJ2-3; the D gene is possibly TRBD1 (6 bases). The germline V gene encodes CDR1 LNHDA and CDR2 SQIVND (reference sequence). Trimming took 3 bases from V and 3 from J, leaving 10 bases between them. The CDR3 covers 14 residues. The chain's CDR3 is CASSINRVTDTQYF. In DNA, the CDR3 is TGTGCCAGTAGTATTAACAGGGTTACAGATACGCAGTATTTT. The whole variable domain, filled in from reference TRBV19 and TRBJ2-3, reads DGGITQSPKYLFRKEGQNVTLSCEQNLNHDAMYWYRQDPGQGLRLIYYSQIVNDFQKGDIAEGYSVSREKKESFPLTVTSAQKNPTAFYLCASSINRVTDTQYFGPGTRLTVL.

The chain has TRBV7-9 and TRBJ1-2; 8 positions agree with TRBD1. This CDR3 is 16 amino acids long. J was trimmed by 4 bases and V by 4 bases; bases with no gene match: 11. CDR1 is SEHNR and CDR2 is FQNEAQ in the germline V gene (reference sequence). The CDR3 here is CASSSLWTGPLYGYTF. CDR3 sequence (DNA): TGTGCCAGCAGCTCTCTATGGACAGGGCCTCTCTATGGCTACACCTTC.

The CDR3 sequence: CASSLLHGEYNEQFF. In nucleotides, the CDR3 is TGTGCCAGCAGCTTGCTTCACGGGGAATACAATGAGCAGTTCTTC. The V and J genes are TRBV5-4 and TRBJ2-1; D possibly corresponds to TRBD2 (5 bases). The V and J ends lost 1 base and 4 bases respectively, with 12 bases between them. Germline values: CDR1 SGHNT, CDR2 YYREEE (reference sequence). This CDR3 has 15 residues.

Here the CDR3 reads CASSVRGAANTGELFF. Here the CDR3 DNA reads TGTGCCAGCAGCGTACGAGGAGCGGCGAACACCGGGGAGCTGTTTTTT. The chain combines TRBV9 with TRBJ2-2; perhaps TRBD2 as D (5 bases). The CDR3 loop spans 16 amino acids. Germline assignment: CDR1 SGDLS and CDR2 YYNGEE. Between the trimmed V and J ends, which lost 1 base and 0 bases, there was a span of 10 bases. The full variable domain, in which reference TRBV9 and TRBJ2-2 provide the parts outside the CDR3, is DSGVTQTPKHLITATGQRVTLRCSPRSGDLSVYWYQQSLDQGLQFLIQYYNGEERAKGNILERFSAQQFPDLHSELNLSSLELGDSALYFCASSVRGAANTGELFFGEGSRLTVL.

The chain carries TRBV7-2 and TRBJ2-1; a weak D match, TRBD2 (7 bases). The length of the CDR3 is 14 residues. The V gene's germline CDR1 is SGHTA and CDR2 FQGNSA. V was trimmed by 5 bases and J by 6 bases, leaving 14 bases between them. CDR3 in DNA: TGTGCCAGCAGCCTAGGCGGGGGCGTCAATGAGCAGTTCTTC. Translating gives CASSLGGGVNEQFF.

This sequence joins TRBV6-2 or TRBV6-3 and TRBJ1-2, with D unclear. The V end lost 2 bases, the J end lost 4 bases, and 5 bases lay between the germline ends. The CDR3 runs 12 residues. In germline, CDR1 is MNHEY, CDR2 SVGEGT. CDR3 bases: TGTGCCAGCAGTTACGTCGGCTATGGCTACACCTTC. Translation gives CASSYVGYGYTF.

V usage is TRBV2 and J usage is TRBJ2-3; D is perhaps TRBD1 (5 bases). V was pared by 6 bases and J by 1 base, with 14 bases between. This CDR3 is built from 15 residues. From germline, CDR1 is SNHLY and CDR2 FYNNEI. Here the CDR3 reads CASRAQGMGTDTQYF. The CDR3 DNA reads TGTGCCAGCAGAGCTCAGGGAATGGGCACAGATACGCAGTATTTT.

V is TRBV28 and J is TRBJ2-7, with 10 bases fitting TRBD2. The J segment lost 2 bases and the V segment lost 1 base, leaving 8 bases of the junction unmatched. Per the germline V gene, CDR1 is MDHEN and CDR2 is SYDVKM. The CDR3 is 17 amino acids. As DNA, the CDR3 is TGTGCCAGCAGTTTATCCCTTGGGCTAGCGGGGGCCTACGAGCAGTACTTC. Translated: CASSLSLGLAGAYEQYF.

This clone has more than one count but fewer than ten. The CDR3 here is CASSFNRDRYGYTF. In DNA, the CDR3 is TGTGCCAGCAGCTTCAACCGGGACAGATATGGCTACACCTTC. The rearrangement links TRBV5-4 to TRBJ1-2; 7 nucleotides line up with TRBD1. V lost 2 bases and J lost 5; bases outside the gene matches: 6. In germline, CDR1 is SGHNT, CDR2 YYREEE (reference sequence). The CDR3 is 14 residues long. Looking up the rest from reference TRBV5-4 and TRBJ1-2 gives the full variable domain: ETGVTQSPTHLIKTRGQQVTLRCSSQSGHNTVSWYQQALGQGPQFIFQYYREEENGRGNFPPRFSGLQFPNYSSELNVNALELDDSALYLCASSFNRDRYGYTFGSGTRLTVV.

This clone occurred once. This sequence joins TRBV7-2 and TRBJ2-5; 8 nucleotides agree with TRBD2. Germline V gene lookup returns CDR1 SGHTA and CDR2 FQGNSA. This CDR3 contains 16 residues. V gave up 0 bases and J gave up 5 bases; unmatched junction bases: 8. The CDR3 is CASSLASGLARETQYF. The CDR3 bases are TGTGCCAGCAGCTTAGCGAGTGGACTAGCACGGGAGACCCAGTACTTC.

The chain combines TRBV27 with TRBJ1-1, with D hard to call. The CDR3 runs 14 residues. Per the germline V gene, CDR1 is MNHEY and CDR2 is SMNVEV (reference sequence). Trimming shortened V by 1 base and J by 5 bases, and 11 bases separated the two germline ends. As DNA, the CDR3 is TGTGCCAGCAGTTTATATGGAGGAGGAACTGAAGCTTTCTTT. This encodes CASSLYGGGTEAFF.